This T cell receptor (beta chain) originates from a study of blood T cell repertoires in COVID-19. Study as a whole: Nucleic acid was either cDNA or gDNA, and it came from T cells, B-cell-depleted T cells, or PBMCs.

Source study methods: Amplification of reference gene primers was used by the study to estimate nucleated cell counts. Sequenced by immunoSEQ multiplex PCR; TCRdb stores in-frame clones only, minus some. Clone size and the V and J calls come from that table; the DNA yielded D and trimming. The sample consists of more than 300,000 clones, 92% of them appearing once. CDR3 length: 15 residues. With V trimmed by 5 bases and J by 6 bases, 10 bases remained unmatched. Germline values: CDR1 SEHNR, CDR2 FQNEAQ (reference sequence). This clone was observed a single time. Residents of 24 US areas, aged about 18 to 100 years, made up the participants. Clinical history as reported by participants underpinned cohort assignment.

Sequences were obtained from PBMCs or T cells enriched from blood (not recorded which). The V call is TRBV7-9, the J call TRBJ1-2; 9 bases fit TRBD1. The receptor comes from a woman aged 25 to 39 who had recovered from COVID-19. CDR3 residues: CASSRGAGQGNGYTF. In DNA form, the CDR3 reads TGTGCCAGCAGCCGTGGAGCGGGACAGGGCAATGGCTACACCTTC.